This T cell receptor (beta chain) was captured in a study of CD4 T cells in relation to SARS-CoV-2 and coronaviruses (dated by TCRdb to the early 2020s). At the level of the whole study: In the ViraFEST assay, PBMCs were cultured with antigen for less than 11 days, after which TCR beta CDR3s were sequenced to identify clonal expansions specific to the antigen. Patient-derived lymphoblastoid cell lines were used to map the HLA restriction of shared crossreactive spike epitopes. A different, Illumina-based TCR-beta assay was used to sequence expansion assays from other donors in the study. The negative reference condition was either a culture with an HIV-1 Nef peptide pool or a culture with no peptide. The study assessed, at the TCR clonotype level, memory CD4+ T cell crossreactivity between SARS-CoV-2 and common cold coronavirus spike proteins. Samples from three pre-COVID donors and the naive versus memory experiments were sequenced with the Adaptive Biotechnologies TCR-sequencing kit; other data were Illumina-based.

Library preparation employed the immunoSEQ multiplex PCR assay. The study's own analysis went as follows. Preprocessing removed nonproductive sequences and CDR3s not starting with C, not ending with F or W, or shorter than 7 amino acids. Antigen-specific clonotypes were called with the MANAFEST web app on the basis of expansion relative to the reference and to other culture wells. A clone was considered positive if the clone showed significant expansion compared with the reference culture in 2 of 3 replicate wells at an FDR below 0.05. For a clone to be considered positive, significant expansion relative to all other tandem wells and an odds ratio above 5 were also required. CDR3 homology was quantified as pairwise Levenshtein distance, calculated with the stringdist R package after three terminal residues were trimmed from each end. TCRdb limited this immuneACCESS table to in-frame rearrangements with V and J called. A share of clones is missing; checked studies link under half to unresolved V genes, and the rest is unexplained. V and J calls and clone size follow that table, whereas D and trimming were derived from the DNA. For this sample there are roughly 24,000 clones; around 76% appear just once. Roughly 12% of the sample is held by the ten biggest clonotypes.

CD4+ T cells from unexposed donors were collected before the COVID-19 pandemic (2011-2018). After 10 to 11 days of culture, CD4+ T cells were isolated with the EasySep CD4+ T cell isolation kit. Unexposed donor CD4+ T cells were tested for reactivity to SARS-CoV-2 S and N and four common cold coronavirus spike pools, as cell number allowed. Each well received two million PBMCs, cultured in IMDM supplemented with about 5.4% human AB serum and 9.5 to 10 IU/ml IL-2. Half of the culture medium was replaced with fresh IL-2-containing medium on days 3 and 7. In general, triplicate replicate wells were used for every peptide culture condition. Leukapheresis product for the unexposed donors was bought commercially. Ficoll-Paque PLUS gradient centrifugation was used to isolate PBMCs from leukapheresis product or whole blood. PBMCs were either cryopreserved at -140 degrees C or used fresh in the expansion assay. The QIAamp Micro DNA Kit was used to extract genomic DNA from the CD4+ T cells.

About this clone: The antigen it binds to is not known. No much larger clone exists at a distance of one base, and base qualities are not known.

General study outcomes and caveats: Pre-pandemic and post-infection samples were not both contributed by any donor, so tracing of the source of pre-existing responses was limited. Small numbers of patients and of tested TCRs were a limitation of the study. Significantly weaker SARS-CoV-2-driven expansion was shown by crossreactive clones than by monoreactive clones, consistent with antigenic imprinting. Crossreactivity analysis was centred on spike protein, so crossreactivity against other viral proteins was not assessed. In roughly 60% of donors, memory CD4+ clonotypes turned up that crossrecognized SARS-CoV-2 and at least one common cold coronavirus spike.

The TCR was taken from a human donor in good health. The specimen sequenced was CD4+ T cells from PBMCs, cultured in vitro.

The nucleotide sequence reads TGTGCCAGCAGTCGACTAGCGGGAGAGACAGATACGCAGTATTTT. This translates into CASSRLAGETDTQYF. The V and J genes are TRBV6-4 and TRBJ2-3; 12 nucleotides in the junction match TRBD2. From V the trimming removes 5 bases and from J it removes 3 bases, while the gene matches leave 3 bases of the junction unaccounted for. The CDR3 measures 15 amino acids from cysteine to phenylalanine. The CDR3 DNA has 45 bases and is translated from base 1. CDR1 MRHNA and CDR2 SNTAGT are derived from the germline V gene.